The T cell receptor (beta chain) under discussion was sequenced for a study of siplizumab effects on memory and regulatory T cells. Overall study results and limits: Treg origin accounted for an average of approximately 67% of mappable alloreactive CD4+ clones with siplizumab and roughly 26% in controls. Naive T cells looked more diverse than memory cells and looked like major alloresponse contributors. In siplizumab cultures, the suppressive function of proliferating Tregs remained unconfirmed.

A word on this clone: The antigen is not known.

Repertoires were generated with immunoSEQ multiplex PCR, while TCRdb's copy carries only in-frame clones and drops some. The sample consists of about 94,000 clones, about 94% of them appearing once. Sample: non-Treg CD4+ T cells sorted from blood. The TCR was taken from a human donor in good health.

CDR3: CASSIRLAGSTDTQYF. CDR3 coding DNA: TGCGCCAGCAGCATTAGACTAGCGGGGAGCACAGATACGCAGTATTTT. The chain uses TRBV5-1 and TRBJ2-3; 11 bases map to TRBD2. The CDR3 is made up of 16 amino acids. J was trimmed by 0 bases and V by 4 bases; bases with no gene match: 4. Germline values: CDR1 SGHRS, CDR2 YFSETQ.